The table lists the clone carrying this T cell receptor beta chain with a count of one. Trimming took off 4 bases at V and 5 bases at J, with 11 bases between the two ends. Germline V CDR1 and CDR2: MDHEN, SYDVKM. The CDR3 is made up of 14 amino acids. Deep was the level at which the assay was run. Assay: immunoSEQ multiplex PCR; the TCRdb copy retains only in-frame clones and omits some. The table lists around 350,000 clones, less than 85% of them singletons. This sample was taken from a study of shared clonotypes between healthy human individuals. Turning to the study itself: Used for every donor were three CD4 naive, three CD4 memory, two CD8 naive and one CD8 memory plate.

The receptor's source is a man aged 25 to 40 in good health. Sequenced: memory CD4+ T cells sorted from blood. As to subset: CD45RA-negative fraction. The chain has TRBV28 and TRBJ2-2; a weak D match, TRBD1 (6 bases). The CDR3 region is CASSYGQQTGELFF. The CDR3 DNA is TGTGCCAGCAGTTATGGACAGCAGACCGGGGAGCTGTTTTTT.